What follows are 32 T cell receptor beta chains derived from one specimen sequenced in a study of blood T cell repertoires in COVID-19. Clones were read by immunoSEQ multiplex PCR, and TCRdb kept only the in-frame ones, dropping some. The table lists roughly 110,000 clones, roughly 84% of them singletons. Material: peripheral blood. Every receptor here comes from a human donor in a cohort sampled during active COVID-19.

CDR3 in amino acids: CASSNSRQALSEAFF. For the CDR3, the DNA is TGTGCCAGTAGTAACTCACGACAGGCACTATCTGAAGCTTTCTTT. The chain recombines TRBV19 with TRBJ1-1, with D possibly being TRBD1 (6 bases). The CDR3 length is 15 residues. CDR1 is LNHDA and CDR2 is SQIVND in the germline V gene (reference sequence). Trimming pared 4 bases from V and 6 bases from J, leaving 18 bases between.

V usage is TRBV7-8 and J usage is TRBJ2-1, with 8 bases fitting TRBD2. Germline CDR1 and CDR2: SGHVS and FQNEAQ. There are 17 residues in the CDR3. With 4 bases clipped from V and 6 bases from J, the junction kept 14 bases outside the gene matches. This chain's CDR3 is CASSSTRIAGPSNEQFF. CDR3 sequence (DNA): TGTGCCAGCAGCTCCACTCGAATAGCGGGACCGAGCAATGAGCAGTTCTTC.

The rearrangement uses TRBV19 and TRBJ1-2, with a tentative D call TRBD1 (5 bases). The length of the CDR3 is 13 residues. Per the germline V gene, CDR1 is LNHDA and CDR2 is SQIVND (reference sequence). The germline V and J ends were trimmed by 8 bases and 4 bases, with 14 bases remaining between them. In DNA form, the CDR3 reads TGTGCCAGTGACCCGGCGGGGCTCTATGGCTACACCTTC. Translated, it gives CASDPAGLYGYTF.

The CDR3 coding sequence is TGTGCCAGTCAAATTACAGGGGGCTGGAACACTGAAGCTTTCTTT. Its protein is CASQITGGWNTEAFF. The rearrangement links TRBV19 to TRBJ1-1, with 9 bases aligning to TRBD1. The CDR3 totals 15 residues. Germline V gene data show CDR1 as LNHDA and CDR2 as SQIVND (reference sequence). J was trimmed by 1 base and V by 8 bases; bases with no gene match: 8.

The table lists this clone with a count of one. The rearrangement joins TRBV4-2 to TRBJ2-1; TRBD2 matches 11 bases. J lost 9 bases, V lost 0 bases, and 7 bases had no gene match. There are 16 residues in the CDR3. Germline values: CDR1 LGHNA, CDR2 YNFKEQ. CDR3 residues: CASSQERLAGFGEQFF. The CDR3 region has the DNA TGTGCCAGCAGCCAAGAGAGACTAGCGGGATTCGGTGAGCAGTTCTTC.

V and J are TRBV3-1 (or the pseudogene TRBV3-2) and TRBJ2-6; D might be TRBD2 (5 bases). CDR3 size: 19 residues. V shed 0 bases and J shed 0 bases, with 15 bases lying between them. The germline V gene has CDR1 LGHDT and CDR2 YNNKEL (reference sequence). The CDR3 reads CASSQDEGQSRSGANVLTF. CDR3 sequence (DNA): TGTGCCAGCAGCCAAGACGAGGGTCAGAGCCGCTCTGGGGCCAACGTCCTGACTTTC.

CDR3 in amino acids: CASSQMTGANEKLFF. The CDR3 nucleotides read TGTGCCAGCAGCCAGATGACAGGGGCTAATGAAAAACTGTTTTTT. The chain employs TRBV3-1 (or the pseudogene TRBV3-2) and TRBJ1-4, with TRBD1 matching over 8 bases. Germline CDR1 is LGHDT and CDR2 is YNNKEL (reference sequence). After removal of 3 bases from V and 3 bases from J, the junction contained 3 bases not matched to a gene. CDR3 length: 15 amino acids.

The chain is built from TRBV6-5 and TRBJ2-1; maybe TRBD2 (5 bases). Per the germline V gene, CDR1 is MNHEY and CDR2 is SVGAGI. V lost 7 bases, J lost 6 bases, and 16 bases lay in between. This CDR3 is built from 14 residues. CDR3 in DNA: TGTGCCAGCATTAATCCCCTAGCTAGCAATGAGCAGTTCTTC. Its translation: CASINPLASNEQFF.

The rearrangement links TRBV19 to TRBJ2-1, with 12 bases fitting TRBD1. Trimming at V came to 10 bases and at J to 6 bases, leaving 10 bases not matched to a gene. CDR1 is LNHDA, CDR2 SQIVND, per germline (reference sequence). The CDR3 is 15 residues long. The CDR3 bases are TGTGCCACCAACCCTGGGACAGGGGGCCGCAATGAGCAGTTCTTC. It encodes CATNPGTGGRNEQFF.

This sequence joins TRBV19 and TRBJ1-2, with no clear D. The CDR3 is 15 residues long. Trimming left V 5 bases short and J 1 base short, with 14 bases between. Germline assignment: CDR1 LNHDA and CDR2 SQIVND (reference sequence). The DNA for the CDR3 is TGTGCCAGTAGTCTTCGGGAGAATCTTAACTATGGCTACACCTTC. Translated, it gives CASSLRENLNYGYTF.

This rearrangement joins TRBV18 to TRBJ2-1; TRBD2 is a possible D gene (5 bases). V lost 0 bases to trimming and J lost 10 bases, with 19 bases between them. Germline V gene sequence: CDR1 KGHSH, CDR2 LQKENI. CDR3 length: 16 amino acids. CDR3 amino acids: CASSPPGVGVNTEQFF. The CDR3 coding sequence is TGTGCCAGCTCACCACCCGGGGTTGGCGTGAATACCGAGCAGTTCTTC.

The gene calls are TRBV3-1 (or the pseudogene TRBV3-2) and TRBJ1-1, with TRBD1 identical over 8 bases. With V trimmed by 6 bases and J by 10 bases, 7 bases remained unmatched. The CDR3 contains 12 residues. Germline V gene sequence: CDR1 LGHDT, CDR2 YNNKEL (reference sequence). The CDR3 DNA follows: TGTGCCAGCAGTTTCGACAGGGGTATAGCTTTCTTT. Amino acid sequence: CASSFDRGIAFF.

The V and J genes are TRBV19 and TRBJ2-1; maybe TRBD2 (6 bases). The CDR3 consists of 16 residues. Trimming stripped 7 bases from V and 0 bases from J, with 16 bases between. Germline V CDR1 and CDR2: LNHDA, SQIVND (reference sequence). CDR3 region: CASIRDWRGSYNEQFF. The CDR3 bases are TGTGCCAGTATCAGGGACTGGCGGGGCTCCTACAATGAGCAGTTCTTC.

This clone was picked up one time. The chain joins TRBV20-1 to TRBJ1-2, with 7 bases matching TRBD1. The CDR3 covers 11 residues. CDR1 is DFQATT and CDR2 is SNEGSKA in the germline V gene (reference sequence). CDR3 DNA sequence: TGCAGGCCCCAGGGGGACTATGGCTACACCTTC. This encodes CRPQGDYGYTF.

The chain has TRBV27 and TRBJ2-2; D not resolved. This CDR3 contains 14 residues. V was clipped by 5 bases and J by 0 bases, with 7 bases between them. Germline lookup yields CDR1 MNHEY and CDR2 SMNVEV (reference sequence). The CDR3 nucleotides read TGTGCCAGCAGTCCGCTAGCGAACACCGGGGAGCTGTTTTTT. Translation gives CASSPLANTGELFF.

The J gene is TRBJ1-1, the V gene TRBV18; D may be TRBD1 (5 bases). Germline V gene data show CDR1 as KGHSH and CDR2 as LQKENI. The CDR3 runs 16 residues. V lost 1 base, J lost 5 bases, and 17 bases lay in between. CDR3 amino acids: CASSPREGGEGTEAFF. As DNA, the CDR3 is TGTGCCAGCTCACCACGGGAGGGAGGGGAAGGTACTGAAGCTTTCTTT.

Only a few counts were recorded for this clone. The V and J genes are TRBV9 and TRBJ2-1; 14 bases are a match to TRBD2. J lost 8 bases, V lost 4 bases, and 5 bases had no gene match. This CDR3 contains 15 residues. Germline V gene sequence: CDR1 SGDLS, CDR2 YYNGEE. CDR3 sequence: CASSPGLAGGHEQFF. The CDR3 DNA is TGTGCCAGCAGCCCCGGACTAGCGGGAGGCCATGAGCAGTTCTTC.

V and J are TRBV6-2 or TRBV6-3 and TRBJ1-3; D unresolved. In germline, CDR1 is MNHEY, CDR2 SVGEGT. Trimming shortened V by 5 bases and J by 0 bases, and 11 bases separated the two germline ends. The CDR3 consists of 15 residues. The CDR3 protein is CASSKHSSSGNTIYF. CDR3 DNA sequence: TGTGCCAGCAGTAAGCACTCATCCTCTGGAAACACCATATATTTT.

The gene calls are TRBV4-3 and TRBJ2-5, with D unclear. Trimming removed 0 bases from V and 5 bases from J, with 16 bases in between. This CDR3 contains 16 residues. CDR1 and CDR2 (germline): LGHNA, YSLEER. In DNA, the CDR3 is TGCGCCAGCAGCCAAGACGGCAGCGCGGCCGATGAGACCCAGTACTTC. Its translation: CASSQDGSAADETQYF.

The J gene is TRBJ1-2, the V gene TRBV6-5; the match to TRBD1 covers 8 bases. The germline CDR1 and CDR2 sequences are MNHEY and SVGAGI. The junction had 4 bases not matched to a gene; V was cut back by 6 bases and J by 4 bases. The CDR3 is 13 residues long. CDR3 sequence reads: CASRPGGSYGYTF. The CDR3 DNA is TGTGCCAGCAGGCCAGGGGGCTCCTATGGCTACACCTTC.

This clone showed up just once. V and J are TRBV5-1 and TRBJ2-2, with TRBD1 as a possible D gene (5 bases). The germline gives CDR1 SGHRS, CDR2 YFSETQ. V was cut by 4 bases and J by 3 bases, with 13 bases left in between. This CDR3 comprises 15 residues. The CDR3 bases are TGCGCCAGCAGCCCCACATCAGGGTACACCGGGGAGCTGTTTTTT. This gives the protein CASSPTSGYTGELFF.

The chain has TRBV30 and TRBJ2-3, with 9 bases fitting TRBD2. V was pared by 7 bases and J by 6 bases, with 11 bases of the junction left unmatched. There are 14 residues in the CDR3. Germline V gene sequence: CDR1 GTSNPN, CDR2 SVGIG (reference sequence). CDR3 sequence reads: CASYSSGMGDTQYF. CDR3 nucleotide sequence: TGTGCCTCCTACTCTAGCGGGATGGGTGATACGCAGTATTTT. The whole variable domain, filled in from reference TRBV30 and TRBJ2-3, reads SQTIHQWPATLVQPVGSPLSLECTVEGTSNPNLYWYRQAAGRGLQLLFYSVGIGQISSEVPQNLSASRPQDRQFILSSKKLLLSDSGFYLCASYSSGMGDTQYFGPGTRLTVL.

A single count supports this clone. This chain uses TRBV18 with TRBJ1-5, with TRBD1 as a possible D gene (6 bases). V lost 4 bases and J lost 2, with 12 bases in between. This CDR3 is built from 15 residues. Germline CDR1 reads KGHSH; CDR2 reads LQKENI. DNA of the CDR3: TGTGCCAGCTCACAACAGGGTTCCGGCAATCAGCCCCAGCATTTT. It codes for CASSQQGSGNQPQHF.

The CDR3 protein is CASSPSLASGRETQYF. CDR3 sequence (DNA): TGTGCCAGCTCACCATCGTTAGCTAGCGGGAGAGAGACCCAGTACTTC. J is TRBJ2-5 and V is TRBV18; 10 bases map to TRBD2. The CDR3 has 16 residues. The germline CDR1 and CDR2 sequences are KGHSH and LQKENI. Trimming cost V 2 bases and J 4 bases; bases outside gene matches: 7.

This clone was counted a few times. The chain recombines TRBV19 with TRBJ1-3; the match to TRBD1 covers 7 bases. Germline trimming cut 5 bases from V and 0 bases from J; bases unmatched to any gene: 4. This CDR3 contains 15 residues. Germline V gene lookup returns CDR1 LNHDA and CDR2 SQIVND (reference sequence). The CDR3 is CASSRRDSSGNTIYF. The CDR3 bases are TGTGCCAGTAGTCGGCGGGACAGCTCTGGAAACACCATATATTTT. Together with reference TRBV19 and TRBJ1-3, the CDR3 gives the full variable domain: DGGITQSPKYLFRKEGQNVTLSCEQNLNHDAMYWYRQDPGQGLRLIYYSQIVNDFQKGDIAEGYSVSREKKESFPLTVTSAQKNPTAFYLCASSRRDSSGNTIYFGEGSWLTVV.

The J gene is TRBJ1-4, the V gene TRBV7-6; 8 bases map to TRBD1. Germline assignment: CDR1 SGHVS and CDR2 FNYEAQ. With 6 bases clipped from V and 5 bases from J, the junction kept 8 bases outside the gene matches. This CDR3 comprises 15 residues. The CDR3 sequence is CASRETGTGNEKLFF. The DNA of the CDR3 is TGTGCCAGCAGAGAGACCGGGACAGGCAATGAAAAACTGTTTTTT.

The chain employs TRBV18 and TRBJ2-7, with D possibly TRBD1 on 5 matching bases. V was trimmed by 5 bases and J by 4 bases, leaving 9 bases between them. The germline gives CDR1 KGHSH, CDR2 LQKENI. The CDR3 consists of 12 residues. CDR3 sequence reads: CASSSDIYEQYV. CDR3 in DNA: TGTGCCAGCTCATCGGACATTTACGAGCAGTACGTC.

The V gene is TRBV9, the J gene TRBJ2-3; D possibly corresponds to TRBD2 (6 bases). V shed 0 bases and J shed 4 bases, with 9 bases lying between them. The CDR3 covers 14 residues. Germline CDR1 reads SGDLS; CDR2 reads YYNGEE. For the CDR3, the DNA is TGTGCCAGCAGCGTAGAACTAGCCCCAGATACGCAGTATTTT. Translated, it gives CASSVELAPDTQYF. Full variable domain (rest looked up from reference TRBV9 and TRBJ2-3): DSGVTQTPKHLITATGQRVTLRCSPRSGDLSVYWYQQSLDQGLQFLIQYYNGEERAKGNILERFSAQQFPDLHSELNLSSLELGDSALYFCASSVELAPDTQYFGPGTRLTVL.

In DNA, the CDR3 is TGCGCCAGCAGCTTGGGACAGTCCTTCGGGGAGCTGTTTTTT. Translation: CASSLGQSFGELFF. The chain employs TRBV5-1 and TRBJ2-2; D might be TRBD1 (5 bases). Germline V gene sequence: CDR1 SGHRS, CDR2 YFSETQ. This CDR3 comprises 14 residues. Trimming removed 0 bases from V and 7 bases from J, with 10 bases in between. Supplemented by reference TRBV5-1 and TRBJ2-2, the full variable domain reads KAGVTQTPRYLIKTRGQQVTLSCSPISGHRSVSWYQQTPGQGLQFLFEYFSETQRNKGNFPGRFSGRQFSNSRSEMNVSTLELGDSALYLCASSLGQSFGELFFGEGSRLTVL.

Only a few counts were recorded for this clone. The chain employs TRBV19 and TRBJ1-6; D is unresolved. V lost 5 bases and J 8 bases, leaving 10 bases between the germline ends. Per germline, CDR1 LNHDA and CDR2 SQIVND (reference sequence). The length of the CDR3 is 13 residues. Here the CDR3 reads CASSPHTDSPLHF. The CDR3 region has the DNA TGTGCCAGTAGTCCCCACACCGATTCACCCCTCCACTTT. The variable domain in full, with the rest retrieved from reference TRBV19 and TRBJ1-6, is DGGITQSPKYLFRKEGQNVTLSCEQNLNHDAMYWYRQDPGQGLRLIYYSQIVNDFQKGDIAEGYSVSREKKESFPLTVTSAQKNPTAFYLCASSPHTDSPLHFGNGTRLTVT.

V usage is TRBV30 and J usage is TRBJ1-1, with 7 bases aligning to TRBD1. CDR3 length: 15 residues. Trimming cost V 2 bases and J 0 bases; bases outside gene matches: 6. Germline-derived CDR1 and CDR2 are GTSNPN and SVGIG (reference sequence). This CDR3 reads CAWSWDSKLNTEAFF. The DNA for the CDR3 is TGTGCCTGGAGTTGGGACAGCAAACTGAACACTGAAGCTTTCTTT.

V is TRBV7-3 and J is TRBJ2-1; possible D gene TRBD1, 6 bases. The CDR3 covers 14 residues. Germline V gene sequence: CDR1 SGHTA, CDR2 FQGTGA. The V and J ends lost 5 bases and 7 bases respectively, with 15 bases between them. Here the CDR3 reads CASSASQGWNEQFF. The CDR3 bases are TGTGCCAGCAGCGCCTCCCAGGGGTGGAATGAGCAGTTCTTC.